The rows below give T cell receptor beta chains drawn from one sample of a study of identical twins. TCRdb re-derived calls from the 5' RACE reads in MiXCR, one entry per CDR3 protein. The table lists around 670,000 distinct CDR3 sequences, around 6% of them singletons, with around 2% in the top ten. Sequencing was done on a sample of naive T cells sorted from blood. All receptors derive from a man aged 18 to 29 in good health. The CDR3 runs from the conserved cysteine through the conserved F or W. The D gene is left open where the match is weak. Some rows have no size entry. The others give once, few or many, or a class for an expanded clone.

V gene: TRBV24-1; D gene: -; J gene: TRBJ2-5; clone size: many; CDR3 protein: CATSGPLRETQYF; CDR3 DNA: TGTGCCACCAGTGGACCCCTCCGAGAGACCCAGTACTTC
V gene: TRBV7-8; D gene: TRBD1; J gene: TRBJ1-6; clone size: -; CDR3 protein: CASSLDPTGKDSPLHF; CDR3 DNA: TGTGCCAGCAGCTTAGACCCGACAGGGAAAGACTCACCCCTCCACTTT
V gene: TRBV29-1; D gene: TRBD2; J gene: TRBJ2-5; clone size: many; CDR3 protein: CSALVAGDFPQYF; CDR3 DNA: TGCAGCGCCTTGGTGGCGGGAGATTTTCCCCAGTACTTC
V gene: TRBV2; D gene: -; J gene: TRBJ1-5; clone size: many; CDR3 protein: CASGWDNDQPQHF; CDR3 DNA: TGTGCCAGCGGGTGGGACAACGATCAGCCCCAGCATTTT
V gene: TRBV5-6; D gene: -; J gene: TRBJ2-2; clone size: many; CDR3 protein: CASSIINELFF; CDR3 DNA: TGTGCCAGCAGCATCATAAACGAGCTGTTTTTT
V gene: TRBV5-5; D gene: -; J gene: TRBJ2-1; clone size: few; CDR3 protein: CASSLVAGAAYNEQFF; CDR3 DNA: TGTGCCAGCAGCTTGGTGGCGGGGGCAGCTTACAATGAGCAGTTCTTC
V gene: TRBV7-2; D gene: TRBD2; J gene: TRBJ2-1; clone size: -; CDR3 protein: CASSAAAASGEQFF; CDR3 DNA: TGTGCCAGCAGCGCAGCAGCGGCTAGCGGTGAGCAGTTCTTC
V gene: TRBV6-1; D gene: TRBD2; J gene: TRBJ2-1; clone size: few; CDR3 protein: CASRPSGRALNEQFF; CDR3 DNA: TGTGCCAGCAGACCAAGCGGGAGGGCCCTAAATGAGCAGTTCTTC
V gene: TRBV28; D gene: TRBD2; J gene: TRBJ2-7; clone size: many; CDR3 protein: CASSMLSGRGLEQYF; CDR3 DNA: TGTGCCAGCAGTATGCTTAGCGGGAGAGGGCTCGAGCAGTACTTC
V gene: TRBV20-1; D gene: TRBD2; J gene: TRBJ2-1; clone size: many; CDR3 protein: CSATKAPSGSHEQFF; CDR3 DNA: TGCAGTGCTACGAAGGCCCCTAGCGGGAGCCATGAGCAGTTCTTC
V gene: TRBV7-9; D gene: -; J gene: TRBJ1-5; clone size: few; CDR3 protein: CASSAASNQPQHF; CDR3 DNA: TGTGCCAGCAGCGCCGCAAGCAATCAGCCCCAGCATTTT
V gene: TRBV12-3/TRBV12-4; D gene: -; J gene: TRBJ1-4; clone size: many; CDR3 protein: CASSPGGGRNEKLFF; CDR3 DNA: TGTGCCAGCAGCCCCGGGGGGGGGAGAAATGAAAAACTGTTTTTT
V gene: TRBV12-3/TRBV12-4; D gene: -; J gene: TRBJ2-1; clone size: many; CDR3 protein: CASSLEQNEQFF; CDR3 DNA: TGTGCCAGCAGTTTGGAACAGAATGAGCAGTTCTTC
V gene: TRBV7-3; D gene: -; J gene: TRBJ2-1; clone size: many; CDR3 protein: CASSPDPYNEQFF; CDR3 DNA: TGTGCCAGCAGTCCCGATCCCTACAATGAGCAGTTCTTC
V gene: TRBV28; D gene: -; J gene: TRBJ1-6; clone size: many; CDR3 protein: CASKESSYNSPLHF; CDR3 DNA: TGTGCCAGCAAAGAGAGCTCCTATAATTCACCCCTCCACTTT
V gene: TRBV10-3; D gene: TRBD2; J gene: TRBJ2-7; clone size: -; CDR3 protein: CATLSGGTTYEQYF; CDR3 DNA: TGTGCCACCCTTTCCGGGGGGACTACCTACGAGCAGTACTTC
V gene: TRBV18; D gene: TRBD1; J gene: TRBJ1-5; clone size: -; CDR3 protein: CASSSQGGSRNQPQHF; CDR3 DNA: TGTGCCAGCTCATCCCAGGGGGGGAGTAGGAATCAGCCCCAGCATTTT
V gene: TRBV29-1; D gene: -; J gene: TRBJ2-5; clone size: -; CDR3 protein: CSVAVGVSQETQYF; CDR3 DNA: TGCAGCGTCGCCGTTGGAGTCTCACAAGAGACCCAGTACTTC
V gene: TRBV20-1; D gene: TRBD2; J gene: TRBJ2-1; clone size: many; CDR3 protein: CSAGFPGLAILEQFF; CDR3 DNA: TGCAGTGCTGGTTTCCCGGGACTAGCGATCCTTGAGCAGTTCTTC
V gene: TRBV11-2; D gene: TRBD2; J gene: TRBJ2-7; clone size: few; CDR3 protein: CASSRISGSSYEQYF; CDR3 DNA: TGTGCCAGCAGCCGCATTAGCGGGAGTAGCTACGAGCAGTACTTC
V gene: TRBV7-2; D gene: TRBD1; J gene: TRBJ1-2; clone size: few; CDR3 protein: CASSPGDRSLVGYTF; CDR3 DNA: TGTGCCAGCAGCCCAGGGGACAGAAGTTTGGTAGGCTACACCTTC
V gene: TRBV20-1; D gene: -; J gene: TRBJ1-1; clone size: many; CDR3 protein: CSAQGSMNTEAFF; CDR3 DNA: TGCAGTGCGCAGGGGAGCATGAACACTGAAGCTTTCTTT